This entry features one T cell receptor beta chain sequence. The record originates from a study of shared clonotypes between healthy human individuals. As for the study in general: Donors had three CD4 naive, three CD4 memory, two CD8 naive and one CD8 memory plate apiece.

The data were produced by immunoSEQ multiplex PCR, yet TCRdb's version contains in-frame clones alone and is incomplete. The repertoire has some 2.1 million clones, 85% to 95% of them found once; the top ten carry 0.1% to 0.15%. The germline CDR1 and CDR2 sequences are SEHNR and FQNEAQ (reference sequence). The trim removed 5 bases at V and 5 bases at J, leaving 6 bases unmatched. This CDR3 has 14 residues. The receptor's source is a man younger than 35 in good health. Sequencing input: naive CD4+ T cells sorted from blood. This sample's subset: CD45RA+ positively selected. The rearrangement uses TRBV7-9 and TRBJ2-5; 9 nucleotides agree with TRBD2. The CDR3 protein is CASSKPTSGETQYF. Here the CDR3 DNA reads TGTGCCAGCAGCAAACCGACTAGCGGCGAGACCCAGTACTTC.